This TCR beta chain was identified during a study of T-cell reconstitution after alpha-beta-depleted transplantation in children (dated by TCRdb to 2016 to 2017). Context from the whole study: Using TCR repertoire profiling, the study followed T-cell immune reconstitution in a quantitative way in children after TCRalphabeta/CD19-depleted allogeneic hematopoietic cell transplantation.

The library relied on PCR. The sample was run on an Illumina HiSeq 2500. TCR libraries were prepared with molecular barcoding, using unique molecular identifiers to normalize TCRbeta repertoire quantification. The public reads were quality trimmed at Q25 with fastp and then assembled into clones with MiXCR by TCRdb, keeping productive beta chains. Merged by CDR3 protein, the rows form single entries marked with the most common genes and DNA. Here the sample has fewer than 1 million distinct CDR3 sequences; 15% to 20% occur a single time. Jointly, the top ten make up about 4.6% of the sample. Deletion took 0 bases off V and 1 base off J, with a span of 10 bases between the germline ends. Counted from cysteine to phenylalanine, this CDR3 has 15 amino acids. The only DNA kept is the CDR3, 45 bases in frame from the first base. From the germline V gene, CDR1 is SGHRS and CDR2 is YFSETQ. The treatment or condition label for this specimen denotes: allogeneic hematopoietic cell transplantation with graft depleted of TCRalphabeta T cells and CD19 B cells. The transplant recipients were children given TCRalphabeta/CD19-depleted allogeneic hematopoietic cell grafts.

The investigation overall reported the following: In some patients, high TCRbeta diversity at day 60 was attributed to recipient T cells and intrathymic progenitors that had survived conditioning. Hyperexpanded clone frequencies declined over subsequent months; after one year, T-cell counts and TCRbeta diversity were mostly attributed to newly produced T cells. The apparently early alphabetaT-cell count recovery about two months after transplant was reportedly dependent on only several hundred rapidly expanded clones derived from non-depleted graft cells.

Turning to this clonotype: Its antigen remains unidentified. No much larger clone is present one base from it, and per-base qualities are unavailable.

The sequence derives from a male patient younger than 18 who had a stem cell transplant for acute lymphoblastic leukemia, so the T cells may come from the graft donor. Sequenced here: PBMCs, mostly from graft donor cells, sampled 360 days after TCRalphabeta/CD19-depleted stem cell transplant. The rearrangement joined TRBV5-1 to TRBJ1-1, with the identity of the D gene unclear. The nucleotide sequence reads TGCGCCAGCAGCTTGGCGGAGGGATGGAACACTGAAGCTTTCTTT. This gives the protein CASSLAEGWNTEAFF.